These 25 T cell receptor beta chains came from one sample sequenced in a study of T cells in women clearing cervical HPV infection. Here immunoSEQ multiplex PCR was the method, and the copy in TCRdb shows in-frame clones only, minus some. This sample lists approximately 15,000 clones; its ten largest clones have roughly 7.2%. The sample comprised blood buffy coat. The receptors were sampled from a woman between 18 and 70 years old with a cervical HPV16 infection that either progressed to CIN3+ or cleared (not recorded which).

About this clone: The CDR3 end falls 3 residues outside the read, so it is completed with the germline J gene. The rearrangement uses TRBV19 and TRBJ2-7, with D possibly matching TRBD2 (6 bases). Germline CDR1 is LNHDA and CDR2 is SQIVND (reference sequence). The CDR3 is made up of 15 amino acids. With 5 bases removed from V and 0 bases from J, the gap between germline ends came to 14 bases. This CDR3 is CASSWDSQSSYEQYF. CDR3 DNA (partial): TGTGCCAGTAGTTGGGACTCCCAGAGCTCCTACGAG.

Turning to this clone: A junction boundary mismatches the germline segment, possibly from a read error. The read ends 3 residues before the CDR3 terminus; that terminus is restored from the germline J gene. V gene TRBV4-1 combines with J gene TRBJ2-7; D not resolved. The CDR3 totals 13 residues. Germline lookup yields CDR1 MGHRA and CDR2 YSYEKL. The CDR3 region is CASSHMKGLEQYF. Incomplete CDR3 DNA: TGCGCTAGCAGCCATATGAAAGGTCTCGAG.

A remark on this clone: The read stops 3 residues short of the end of the CDR3; the missing end is completed from the germline J gene. The chain employs TRBV5-1 and TRBJ2-3; 7 nucleotides agree with TRBD1. CDR3 size: 15 residues. Germline-derived CDR1 and CDR2 are SGHRS and YFSETQ. With V trimmed by 0 bases and J by 1 base, 2 bases remained unmatched. The CDR3 reads CASSLAGQGTDTQYF. The CDR3 DNA, read in part, is TGCGCCAGCAGCTTGGCTGGACAGGGCACAGATACG.

Turning to this clone: The DNA ends 3 residues before the CDR3 does, and the rest of the CDR3 is filled in from the germline J gene. The gene calls are TRBV5-1 and TRBJ2-1; tentatively, D is TRBD1 (6 bases). Trimming took 0 bases from V and 5 from J, leaving 15 bases between them. The CDR3 is 16 amino acids. Germline V gene data show CDR1 as SGHRS and CDR2 as YFSETQ. The CDR3 spells CASSLAGQHPDNEQFF. The part of the CDR3 DNA that was read is TGCGCCAGCAGCTTGGCAGGACAGCACCCTGACAATGAG.

A note on this clone: Coverage ceases 3 residues before the CDR3 finishes, and the germline J gene fills in the end. The chain has TRBV11-3 and TRBJ1-1; D perhaps matches TRBD1 (5 bases). Germline loops: CDR1 SGHNT, CDR2 YENEEA. The CDR3 totals 13 residues. Trimming stripped 0 bases from V and 6 bases from J, with 8 bases between. The CDR3 sequence: CASSLERTSEAFF. The covered CDR3 bases are TGTGCCAGCAGCTTAGAGCGGACATCTGAA.

On this clone itself: The read ends 3 residues shy of where the CDR3 ends; the end is completed using the germline J gene. The J gene is TRBJ2-1, the V gene TRBV9; 8 nucleotides line up with TRBD2. CDR3 size: 16 residues. Germline CDR1 is SGDLS and CDR2 is YYNGEE. Trimming at V came to 0 bases and at J to 7 bases, leaving 9 bases not matched to a gene. CDR3 amino acids: CASSVEPGGAGNEQFF. Incomplete CDR3 DNA: TGTGCCAGCAGCGTAGAGCCCGGGGGGGCGGGGAATGAG. Complete variable domain (other parts from reference TRBV9 and TRBJ2-1): DSGVTQTPKHLITATGQRVTLRCSPRSGDLSVYWYQQSLDQGLQFLIQYYNGEERAKGNILERFSAQQFPDLHSELNLSSLELGDSALYFCASSVEPGGAGNEQFFGPGTRLTVL.

Concerning this clone: The read ends 3 residues early relative to the CDR3; the germline J gene fills the gap. The chain recombines TRBV7-7 with TRBJ2-7; D perhaps matches TRBD1 (6 bases). The CDR3 has 13 residues. V shed 5 bases and J shed 5 bases, with 13 bases lying between them. CDR1 SSHAT and CDR2 FNYEAQ come from the germline V gene (reference sequence). CDR3 protein: CASSEMGAHEQYF. The sequenced CDR3 bases are TGTGCCAGCAGCGAAATGGGGGCTCACGAG.

As regards this clone: The read ends 3 residues early relative to the CDR3; the germline J gene fills the gap. The chain couples TRBV6-2 or TRBV6-3 to TRBJ2-2; 7 nucleotides line up with TRBD1. This CDR3 is built from 16 residues. From germline, CDR1 is MNHEY and CDR2 SVGEGT. After removal of 5 bases from V and 0 bases from J, the junction contained 6 bases not matched to a gene. The sequenced CDR3 bases are TGTGCCAGCAGTGGTTATAGGGGGCCGAACACCGGGGAG. Its protein product is CASSGYRGPNTGE. The whole CDR3 is CASSGYRGPNTGELFF.

Turning to this clone: The observed sequence ends 3 residues before the CDR3 terminus, with the missing tail filled in from the germline J gene. The genes are TRBV2 and TRBJ2-5, with a weak D call TRBD2 (5 bases). Trimming pared 2 bases from V and 5 bases from J, leaving 12 bases between. Looked up from germline, CDR1 is SNHLY and CDR2 is FYNNEI. The CDR3 sequence is 14 residues long. CDR3 amino acids: CASSETGPGETQYF. CDR3 DNA, as far as it was read: TGTGCCAGCAGTGAAACGGGCCCGGGGGAGACC.

Judged by frequency, this clone is medium-sized. The read finishes 3 residues shy of the CDR3 end, and the germline J gene is used to complete it. This chain joins TRBV18 and TRBJ2-2; D remains ambiguous. The CDR3 length is 16 residues. V lost 6 bases, J lost 2 bases, and 16 bases lay in between. The V gene's germline CDR1 is KGHSH and CDR2 LQKENI. The covered CDR3 bases are TGTGCCAGCTCGCCTCACGGTCTGACTAACACCGGGGAG. This translates into CASSPHGLTNTGE. The whole CDR3 protein is CASSPHGLTNTGELFF.

Concerning this clone: The read terminates 3 residues ahead of where the CDR3 ends, so the germline J gene completes it. The J gene is TRBJ2-1, the V gene TRBV19; 8 bases are shared with TRBD1. The CDR3 contains 15 residues. The J segment lost 7 bases and the V segment lost 3 bases, leaving 8 bases of the junction unmatched. Per germline, CDR1 LNHDA and CDR2 SQIVND (reference sequence). CDR3 sequence: CASSMRGQDNNEQFF. The part of the CDR3 DNA that was read is TGTGCCAGTAGTATGAGGGGACAGGACAATAATGAG.

With respect to this clone: The CDR3 is cut off 3 residues early in the read; its end comes from the germline J gene. This chain joins TRBV11-3 and TRBJ2-1, with D possibly matching TRBD1 (5 bases). Trimming left V 0 bases short and J 8 bases short, with 5 bases between. This CDR3 region has 12 residues. The germline CDR1 and CDR2 sequences are SGHNT and YENEEA. The CDR3 DNA, read in part, is TGTGCCAGCAGCTTAGAAGGGGATGAG. It codes for CASSLEGDE. The entire CDR3 is CASSLEGDEQFF.

In regard to this clone: The CDR3 end is not reached by the read, which stops 3 residues before it; the germline J gene fills it in. J is TRBJ2-3 and V is TRBV27; 13 positions match TRBD2. Looked up from germline, CDR1 is MNHEY and CDR2 is SMNVEV (reference sequence). This CDR3 contains 16 residues. Germline trimming cut 5 bases from V and 6 bases from J; bases unmatched to any gene: 8. The CDR3 loop is CASSITSGGAPDTQYF. Partial CDR3 DNA: TGTGCCAGCAGTATAACTAGCGGGGGGGCCCCCGATACG.

Note on this clone: The read ends 3 residues before the CDR3 terminus; that terminus is restored from the germline J gene. The genes are TRBV5-6 and TRBJ2-5; 7 nucleotides agree with TRBD1. CDR3 length: 14 amino acids. Germline loops: CDR1 SGHDT, CDR2 YYEEEE. V trimming: 1 base; J trimming: 3 bases; junction bases outside the gene matches: 3. CDR3 bases read: TGTGCCAGCAGCTTGTTAACAGGGGAAGAGACC. Residues: CASSLLTGEET. The whole CDR3 is CASSLLTGEETQYF.

Details on this clone: The read is 3 residues too short to cover the CDR3 end, so that end is filled in from the germline J gene. The rearrangement joins TRBV20-1 to TRBJ2-1; 7 positions agree with TRBD1. V lost 2 bases to trimming and J lost 7 bases; unmatched junction nucleotides: 11. The CDR3 contains 15 residues. CDR1 is DFQATT and CDR2 is SNEGSKA in the germline V gene (reference sequence). CDR3 protein: CSARFDRAPLNEQFF. Incomplete CDR3 DNA: TGCAGTGCTAGATTTGACAGGGCCCCCCTGAATGAG.

The CDR3 DNA, read in part, is TGTGCCACCCGGGACAGCCGATCTGGAAACACC. It encodes CATRDSRSGNT. The CDR3, in full, reads CATRDSRSGNTIYF. The chain combines TRBV10-3 with TRBJ1-3, with TRBD1 matching over 7 bases. The observed sequence ends 3 residues before the CDR3 terminus, with the missing tail filled in from the germline J gene. Per the germline V gene, CDR1 is ENHRY and CDR2 is SYGVKD. Trimming cost V 10 bases and J 1 base; bases outside gene matches: 7. This CDR3 is built from 14 residues.

With regard to this clone: The CDR3 end is not reached by the read, which stops 3 residues before it; the germline J gene fills it in. The genes are TRBV20-1 and TRBJ2-5, with a weak D call TRBD1 (5 bases). V was clipped by 2 bases and J by 3 bases, with 10 bases between them. This CDR3 spans 13 amino acids. The germline CDR1 and CDR2 sequences are DFQATT and SNEGSKA (reference sequence). This CDR3 reads CSARLVREETQYF. The sequenced CDR3 bases are TGCAGTGCTAGACTGGTCAGGGAAGAGACC.

With regard to this clone: The read ends 3 residues before the CDR3 terminus; that terminus is restored from the germline J gene. V usage is TRBV19 and J usage is TRBJ1-1; tentatively, D is TRBD1 (6 bases). This CDR3 is 15 amino acids long. Trimming shortened V by 6 bases and J by 1 base, and 15 bases separated the two germline ends. The germline V gene has CDR1 LNHDA and CDR2 SQIVND (reference sequence). The CDR3: CASSPIRGQNTEAFF. The CDR3 DNA, read in part, is TGTGCCAGTAGCCCGATCAGGGGCCAGAACACTGAA.

As to this clone: With the read ending 3 residues before the CDR3 end, the germline J gene is used to fill in that end. This sequence joins TRBV11-2 and TRBJ2-7; 8 nucleotides match TRBD1. This CDR3 is built from 15 residues. Germline V gives CDR1 SGHAT, CDR2 FQNNGV. V lost 0 bases to trimming and J lost 5 bases; unmatched junction nucleotides: 6. Incomplete CDR3 DNA: TGTGCCAGCAGCTTAGATCGGACAGGGTTGCACGAG. It codes for CASSLDRTGLHE. The full CDR3 sequence reads CASSLDRTGLHEQYF.

The CDR3 reads CATIVSRVVNTEAFF. The covered CDR3 bases are TGTGCCACCATAGTATCCAGGGTGGTGAACACTGAA. This chain uses TRBV19 with TRBJ1-1; a weak D match, TRBD1 (5 bases). The read gets to within 3 residues of the CDR3 end, and the germline J gene fills in the rest. V was clipped by 10 bases and J by 0 bases, with 18 bases between them. The CDR3 is 15 residues long. In germline, CDR1 is LNHDA, CDR2 SQIVND (reference sequence).

As for this clone: With the read ending 3 residues before the CDR3 end, the germline J gene is used to fill in that end. The chain joins TRBV24-1 to TRBJ1-5; TRBD1 matches 8 bases. The CDR3 has 13 amino acids. From germline, CDR1 is KGHDR and CDR2 SFDVKD. V dropped 9 bases and J dropped 5; count of bases not matched to a gene: 5. The CDR3 DNA, read in part, is TGTGCCACCCAGGACAGGGCGGATCAGCCC. As protein: CATQDRADQP. The entire CDR3 protein is CATQDRADQPQHF.

Note on this clone: The missing CDR3 end, 3 residues past where the read stops, is filled in from the germline J gene. The rearrangement links TRBV19 to TRBJ2-3, with 10 bases matching TRBD2. In germline, CDR1 is LNHDA, CDR2 SQIVND (reference sequence). This CDR3 is 17 amino acids long. J gave up 0 bases and V 1 base, and 4 bases lay outside the gene matches. The covered CDR3 bases are TGTGCCAGTAGTATAGGGGGACTAGCGTTTAGCACAGATACG. Its protein is CASSIGGLAFSTDT. The CDR3 reads in full as CASSIGGLAFSTDTQYF.

Concerning this clone: The read is 3 residues too short to cover the CDR3 end, so that end is filled in from the germline J gene. This chain connects TRBV28 to TRBJ1-5; D is uncertain. Looked up from germline, CDR1 is MDHEN and CDR2 is SYDVKM. This CDR3 is 14 amino acids long. V was shortened by 3 bases and J by 2 bases, with 8 bases between the two germline ends. The CDR3 sequence: CASSFGDRNQPQHF. The part of the CDR3 DNA that was read is TGTGCCAGCAGTTTCGGGGATCGCAATCAGCCC. Based on the CDR3 plus reference TRBV28 and TRBJ1-5, the full variable domain is DVKVTQSSRYLVKRTGEKVFLECVQDMDHENMFWYRQDPGLGLRLIYFSYDVKMKEKGDIPEGYSVSREKKERFSLILESASTNQTSMYLCASSFGDRNQPQHFGDGTRLSIL.

This CDR3 is CASSPTRVNTGELFF. The CDR3 bases that were read are TGTGCCAGCAGCCCAACTAGGGTGAACACCGGGGAG. The V call is TRBV5-4, the J call TRBJ2-2; perhaps TRBD2 as D (5 bases). The read stops 3 residues short of the end of the CDR3; the missing end is completed from the germline J gene. Per the germline V gene, CDR1 is SGHNT and CDR2 is YYREEE (reference sequence). V was shortened by 4 bases and J by 1 base, with 11 bases between the two germline ends. The CDR3 is made up of 15 amino acids.

On this clone itself: The read gets to within 3 residues of the CDR3 end, and the germline J gene fills in the rest. The rearrangement uses TRBV28 and TRBJ1-2, with D possibly matching TRBD1 (5 bases). CDR3 length: 16 residues. Germline CDR1 reads MDHEN; CDR2 reads SYDVKM. The part of the CDR3 DNA that was read is TGTGCCAGCAGTTTATTGCTGGACCAAGGGGCGGGGGGC. Its protein is CASSLLLDQGAGG. The full CDR3 protein is CASSLLLDQGAGGYTF.